These 8 T cell receptor beta chains were sequenced from one sample in a study of blood T cell repertoires in COVID-19. This table comes from immunoSEQ multiplex PCR, and its TCRdb copy is limited to in-frame clones, with some not included. The sample includes a few hundred thousand clones, roughly 90% seen only once; the top ten take approximately 4.5%. The sequencing sample was made of PBMCs or T cells enriched from blood (not recorded which). Receptors originate from a woman under 30 with acute COVID-19.

The V and J genes are TRBV25-1 and TRBJ2-5, with 7 bases aligning to TRBD2. The junction had 11 bases not matched to a gene; V was cut back by 4 bases and J by 3 bases. CDR1 is MGHDK and CDR2 is SYGVNS in the germline V gene. This CDR3 comprises 16 residues. The CDR3 here is CASSALTSSIEETQYF. CDR3 sequence (DNA): TGTGCCAGCAGTGCCCTGACTAGCTCCATCGAAGAGACCCAGTACTTC.

In regard to this clone: Relative to the germline gene, one junction end is altered; a read error may explain this. The chain uses TRBV7-9 and TRBJ1-5; D unclear. The CDR3 is 13 amino acids. CDR1 is SEHNR and CDR2 is FQNEAQ in the germline V gene (reference sequence). DNA of the CDR3: TGTGCCAGCAGCTTAAGCGGGGATCACCCCCAGCATTTT. Its protein is CASSLSGDHPQHF.

V gene TRBV5-8 combines with J gene TRBJ2-3; a possible D gene is TRBD1 (5 bases). CDR1 is SGHTS, CDR2 YDEGEE, per germline. V dropped 0 bases and J dropped 3 bases, with 11 bases sitting between them. CDR3 length: 15 amino acids. CDR3: CASSLGVGLTDTQYF. The CDR3 nucleotides are TGTGCCAGCAGCTTGGGGGTGGGGCTAACAGATACGCAGTATTTT.

The chain couples TRBV28 to TRBJ1-2; possible D gene TRBD1, 5 bases. V lost 7 bases and J 6 bases, leaving 15 bases between the germline ends. From germline, CDR1 is MDHEN and CDR2 SYDVKM. The CDR3 contains 13 residues. CDR3 sequence reads: CASTRRRGDGYTF. DNA of the CDR3: TGTGCCAGCACCCGAAGGAGGGGCGATGGCTACACCTTC.

This sequence joins TRBV7-2 and TRBJ1-3; possible D gene TRBD1, 5 bases. Trimming took off 1 base at V and 0 bases at J, with 7 bases between the two ends. The CDR3 has 15 amino acids. Germline values: CDR1 SGHTA, CDR2 FQGNSA. The CDR3, as DNA: TGTGCCAGCAGCTTAGGGGGGGTCTCTGGAAACACCATATATTTT. Translated: CASSLGGVSGNTIYF.

The sample holds one count of this clone. The genes are TRBV11-1 and TRBJ1-4; no reliable D call. The V end lost 0 bases, the J end lost 0 bases, and 5 bases lay between the germline ends. The CDR3 sequence is 15 residues long. The V gene's germline CDR1 is SGHAT and CDR2 FQDESV (reference sequence). For the CDR3, the DNA is TGTGCCAGCAGCTTAGCCACAGCAACTAATGAAAAACTGTTTTTT. Translating it yields CASSLATATNEKLFF. Combining the CDR3 with reference TRBV11-1 and TRBJ1-4 gives the whole variable domain EAEVAQSPRYKITEKSQAVAFWCDPISGHATLYWYRQILGQGPELLVQFQDESVVDDSQLPKDRFSAERLKGVDSTLKIQPAELGDSAMYLCASSLATATNEKLFFGSGTQLSVL.

The chain combines TRBV30 with TRBJ2-1, with D perhaps TRBD1 (6 bases). The CDR3 runs to 12 residues. Germline V gene lookup returns CDR1 GTSNPN and CDR2 SVGIG (reference sequence). Trimming cost V 6 bases and J 3 bases, with 9 bases left between them. CDR3 coding DNA: TGTGCCTGTGACAGGTTCTACAATGAGCAGTTCTTC. Translated: CACDRFYNEQFF. Using reference TRBV30 and TRBJ2-1 for the parts outside the CDR3, the full variable domain is SQTIHQWPATLVQPVGSPLSLECTVEGTSNPNLYWYRQAAGRGLQLLFYSVGIGQISSEVPQNLSASRPQDRQFILSSKKLLLSDSGFYLCACDRFYNEQFFGPGTRLTVL.

The genes are TRBV7-3 and TRBJ2-1; 9 bases match TRBD2. The germline gives CDR1 SGHTA, CDR2 FQGTGA. There are 15 residues in the CDR3. J gave up 7 bases and V 5 bases, and 9 bases lay outside the gene matches. In nucleotides, the CDR3 is TGTGCCAGCAGCCCTAGCGGGAAAGCTAGGAATGAGCAGTTCTTC. Protein: CASSPSGKARNEQFF.